The 23 T cell receptor beta chains presented below share a single source sample, sequenced in a study of human T cells and chemical hapten exposure. Time point in this sample: patch test 3, about 24 weeks after DPC sensitization. As to treatment: therapeutic diphenylcyclopropenone sensitization with weekly scalp DPC. One entry per CDR3 protein, called by TCRdb with MiXCR from the RACE reads. Of 95,000 to 150,000 distinct CDR3 sequences detected, around 11% appear once; the ten largest clones hold under 2.5%. The input for sequencing was whole blood, taken in connection with sensitization to the hapten diphenylcyclopropenone (DPC). The receptor source for this set is a woman in her 50s with alopecia areata. Some clones in this sample may be carry-over from other donors' samples.

This clonotype was observed a handful of times. The chain links TRBV10-3 to TRBJ1-2; D uncertain. CDR1 and CDR2 (germline): ENHRY, SYGVKD. The CDR3 has 13 residues. V gave up 10 bases and J gave up 0 bases, with 12 bases separating them. The CDR3 reads CARRDRANYGYTF. In DNA form, the CDR3 reads TGTGCCAGGCGGGATAGAGCTAACTATGGCTACACCTTC.

The chain joins TRBV27 to TRBJ2-6; D uncertain. Germline V lookup: CDR1 MNHEY, CDR2 SMNVEV (reference sequence). The CDR3 is made up of 17 amino acids. V was cut by 7 bases and J by 0 bases, with 16 bases left in between. CDR3 nucleotides: TGTGCCAGCACCCTGAAGTACAGAACCTCTGGGGCCAACGTCCTGACTTTC. It encodes CASTLKYRTSGANVLTF.

This clonotype was recorded a few times. The rearrangement uses TRBV29-1 and TRBJ1-1; the match to TRBD1 covers 9 bases. Germline V lookup: CDR1 SQVTM, CDR2 ANQGSEA. This CDR3 region has 15 residues. DNA for the CDR3: TGCAGTACCCTCGGGACAGGGTCAATGAACACTGAAGCTTTCTTT. This codes for CSTLGTGSMNTEAFF.

The rearrangement uses TRBV4-2 and TRBJ1-4; D gene uncertain. Germline CDR1 is LGHNA and CDR2 is YNFKEQ. The CDR3 is made up of 13 amino acids. The V gene lost 11 bases and the J gene lost 6 bases, with 16 bases spanning the gap. Here the CDR3 reads CASAMRPHEKLFF. CDR3 in DNA: TGTGCCTCCGCCATGCGGCCTCATGAAAAACTGTTTTTT.

This clonotype was recorded at least ten times. The genes are TRBV6-5 and TRBJ2-5; D may correspond to TRBD1 or TRBD2 (5 bases each). Looked up from germline, CDR1 is MNHEY and CDR2 is SVGAGI. This CDR3 is built from 12 residues. The V gene lost 6 bases and the J gene lost 3 bases, with 8 bases spanning the gap. In nucleotides, the CDR3 is TGTGCCAGCAGCCAGGGAGAAGAGACCCAGTACTTC. Translation gives CASSQGEETQYF.

This chain connects TRBV20-1 to TRBJ2-1, with 10 bases identical to TRBD2. The CDR3 runs to 14 residues. The J segment lost 8 bases and the V segment lost 5 bases, leaving 9 bases of the junction unmatched. Germline values: CDR1 DFQATT, CDR2 SNEGSKA (reference sequence). The CDR3: CSALGPLAGDEQFF. CDR3 in DNA: TGCAGTGCTCTCGGTCCGCTAGCGGGAGATGAGCAGTTCTTC.

The V gene is TRBV7-9, the J gene TRBJ2-1; D unclear. Germline CDR1 reads SEHNR; CDR2 reads FQNEAQ (reference sequence). V lost 6 bases and J lost 8, with 17 bases in between. The CDR3 sequence is 14 residues long. The CDR3 spells CASRKGSSNDEQFF. In DNA form, the CDR3 reads TGTGCCAGCAGGAAGGGATCCTCCAACGATGAGCAGTTCTTC.

This clonotype was counted only a few times. The chain combines TRBV20-1 with TRBJ2-1; 13 positions match TRBD2. CDR1 is DFQATT and CDR2 is SNEGSKA in the germline V gene (reference sequence). The CDR3 has 16 amino acids. V lost 0 bases, J lost 8 bases, and 7 bases stayed unmatched. CDR3 loop: CSARDKRGTSGDEQFF. The CDR3, as DNA: TGCAGTGCTAGAGATAAAAGGGGGACTAGCGGGGATGAGCAGTTCTTC.

V is TRBV12-3 or TRBV12-4 and J is TRBJ2-1; D uncertain. The CDR3 has 14 residues. V dropped 7 bases and J dropped 7 bases, with 17 bases sitting between them. As DNA, the CDR3 is TGTGCCAGCACCTCGCTGAGGCCCGATAATGAGCAGTTCTTC. Amino acids: CASTSLRPDNEQFF.

This clonotype has at least ten counts. The genes are TRBV18 and TRBJ2-7; D perhaps matches TRBD2 (6 bases). CDR1 is KGHSH, CDR2 LQKENI, per germline. V was trimmed by 3 bases and J by 6 bases, leaving 12 bases between them. The CDR3 consists of 13 residues. CDR3 coding DNA: TGTGCCAGCTCACCGCCGAACGGGGGCGAGCAGTACTTC. Its protein product is CASSPPNGGEQYF.

This clonotype was detected many times. The DNA of the CDR3 is TGTGCCAGCAGCCAAGGGATCGGAGGAAACTATGGCTACACCTTC. As protein: CASSQGIGGNYGYTF. V gene TRBV3-1 combines with J gene TRBJ1-2; D remains ambiguous. This CDR3 comprises 15 residues. The germline V gene has CDR1 LGHDT and CDR2 YNNKEL (reference sequence). The V gene lost 1 base and the J gene lost 2 bases, with 11 bases spanning the gap.

CDR3 coding DNA: TGCGCCAGCAGCCTTCAACGCCCGAGCTCCTACGAGCAGTACTTC. Translated, it gives CASSLQRPSSYEQYF. The V gene is TRBV4-3, the J gene TRBJ2-7; D is undetermined. This CDR3 has 15 residues. Trimming shortened V by 4 bases and J by 0 bases, and 13 bases separated the two germline ends. Germline loops: CDR1 LGHNA, CDR2 YSLEER.

This clonotype was recorded a few times. The chain recombines TRBV6-5 with TRBJ1-1; D call uncertain. Germline V gene data show CDR1 as MNHEY and CDR2 as SVGAGI. This CDR3 comprises 13 residues. Trimming left V 5 bases short and J 0 bases short, with 7 bases between. The CDR3 is CASSDLLNTEAFF. DNA for the CDR3: TGTGCCAGCAGTGATTTACTGAACACTGAAGCTTTCTTT.

This chain connects TRBV4-3 to TRBJ2-3; no clear D. The CDR3 sequence is 15 residues long. Looked up from germline, CDR1 is LGHNA and CDR2 is YSLEER. V gave up 0 bases and J gave up 5 bases, with 12 bases separating them. The CDR3 nucleotides are TGCGCCAGCAGCCAAGAAAGTGGGCGAAGAGATACGCAGTATTTT. Translation gives CASSQESGRRDTQYF.

This clonotype was detected ten times or more. The chain combines TRBV28 with TRBJ2-7; D remains ambiguous. V was pared by 6 bases and J by 2 bases, with 8 bases between. The CDR3 is made up of 12 amino acids. Germline CDR1 is MDHEN and CDR2 is SYDVKM. This CDR3 reads CASRGTTYEQYF. In DNA form, the CDR3 reads TGTGCCAGCAGAGGTACCACCTACGAGCAGTACTTC.

This clonotype showed up just a few times. V is TRBV9 and J is TRBJ2-7, with D perhaps TRBD2 (6 bases). Germline CDR1 and CDR2: SGDLS and YYNGEE. Trimming cost V 3 bases and J 0 bases, with 7 bases left between them. The CDR3 sequence is 13 residues long. The CDR3 region is CASSGGTSYEQYF. CDR3 coding DNA: TGTGCCAGCAGCGGCGGGACCTCCTACGAGCAGTACTTC.

The rearrangement joins TRBV7-9 to TRBJ2-1, with a weak D call TRBD2 (6 bases). The CDR3 runs to 12 residues. Germline V gives CDR1 SEHNR, CDR2 FQNEAQ (reference sequence). V gave up 4 bases and J gave up 9 bases, with 10 bases separating them. CDR3 sequence: CASSSSAAEQFF. The CDR3 bases are TGTGCCAGCAGCTCTAGCGCGGCTGAGCAGTTCTTC.

This clonotype was seen only a few times. The rearrangement joins TRBV28 to TRBJ2-1; D might be TRBD2 (6 bases). With 9 bases removed from V and 2 bases from J, the gap between germline ends came to 14 bases. The length of the CDR3 is 14 residues. Germline CDR1 reads MDHEN; CDR2 reads SYDVKM. CDR3 protein: CASGDWGTYNEQFF. The CDR3 nucleotides are TGTGCCAGTGGGGACTGGGGGACCTACAATGAGCAGTTCTTC. Supplemented by reference TRBV28 and TRBJ2-1, the full variable domain reads DVKVTQSSRYLVKRTGEKVFLECVQDMDHENMFWYRQDPGLGLRLIYFSYDVKMKEKGDIPEGYSVSREKKERFSLILESASTNQTSMYLCASGDWGTYNEQFFGPGTRLTVL.

This clonotype was recorded a few times. V and J are TRBV5-1 and TRBJ2-7; D not resolved. The germline gives CDR1 SGHRS, CDR2 YFSETQ. Trimming took 0 bases from V and 6 from J, leaving 22 bases between them. This CDR3 region has 17 residues. The CDR3 is CASSLGYPEPNIREQYF. The CDR3 DNA reads TGCGCCAGCAGCTTGGGCTACCCCGAACCCAATATTCGCGAGCAGTACTTC. Combining the CDR3 with reference TRBV5-1 and TRBJ2-7 gives the whole variable domain KAGVTQTPRYLIKTRGQQVTLSCSPISGHRSVSWYQQTPGQGLQFLFEYFSETQRNKGNFPGRFSGRQFSNSRSEMNVSTLELGDSALYLCASSLGYPEPNIREQYFGPGTRLTVT.

This chain uses TRBV10-2 with TRBJ2-7; tentative D call: TRBD1 (6 bases). The CDR3 sequence is 14 residues long. Germline values: CDR1 WSHSY, CDR2 SAAADI. DNA of the CDR3: TGCACCACCGGACAGTCGCCCACCAACTACGAGCAGTACTTC. Translating it yields CTTGQSPTNYEQYF.

The sample holds a few counts of this clonotype. The genes are TRBV6-5 and TRBJ2-3; 10 bases are a match to TRBD2. Losses at the gene ends were 6 bases for V and 4 bases for J; bases not matched to a gene: 13. This CDR3 is 17 amino acids long. Germline V gene lookup returns CDR1 MNHEY and CDR2 SVGAGI. Written as DNA, the CDR3 is TGTGCCAGCAGCCTTACTAGCGGGATCTCCCGTGCAGATACGCAGTATTTT. Its protein is CASSLTSGISRADTQYF.

V and J are TRBV12-3 or TRBV12-4 and TRBJ2-2; 7 bases agree with TRBD2. J lost 3 bases, V lost 5 bases, and 6 bases had no gene match. The CDR3 loop spans 15 amino acids. The CDR3 region has the DNA TGTGCCAGCAGTCCCCGACTAGCCCACACCGGGGAGCTGTTTTTT. As protein: CASSPRLAHTGELFF.

V usage is TRBV12-3 or TRBV12-4 and J usage is TRBJ1-5; a weak D match, TRBD1 (5 bases). Between the trimmed V and J ends, which lost 8 bases and 7 bases, there was a span of 12 bases. This CDR3 spans 12 amino acids. CDR3 DNA: TGTGCCAGCGGGGGTGAAGGGCAGCCCCAGCATTTT. It codes for CASGGEGQPQHF.